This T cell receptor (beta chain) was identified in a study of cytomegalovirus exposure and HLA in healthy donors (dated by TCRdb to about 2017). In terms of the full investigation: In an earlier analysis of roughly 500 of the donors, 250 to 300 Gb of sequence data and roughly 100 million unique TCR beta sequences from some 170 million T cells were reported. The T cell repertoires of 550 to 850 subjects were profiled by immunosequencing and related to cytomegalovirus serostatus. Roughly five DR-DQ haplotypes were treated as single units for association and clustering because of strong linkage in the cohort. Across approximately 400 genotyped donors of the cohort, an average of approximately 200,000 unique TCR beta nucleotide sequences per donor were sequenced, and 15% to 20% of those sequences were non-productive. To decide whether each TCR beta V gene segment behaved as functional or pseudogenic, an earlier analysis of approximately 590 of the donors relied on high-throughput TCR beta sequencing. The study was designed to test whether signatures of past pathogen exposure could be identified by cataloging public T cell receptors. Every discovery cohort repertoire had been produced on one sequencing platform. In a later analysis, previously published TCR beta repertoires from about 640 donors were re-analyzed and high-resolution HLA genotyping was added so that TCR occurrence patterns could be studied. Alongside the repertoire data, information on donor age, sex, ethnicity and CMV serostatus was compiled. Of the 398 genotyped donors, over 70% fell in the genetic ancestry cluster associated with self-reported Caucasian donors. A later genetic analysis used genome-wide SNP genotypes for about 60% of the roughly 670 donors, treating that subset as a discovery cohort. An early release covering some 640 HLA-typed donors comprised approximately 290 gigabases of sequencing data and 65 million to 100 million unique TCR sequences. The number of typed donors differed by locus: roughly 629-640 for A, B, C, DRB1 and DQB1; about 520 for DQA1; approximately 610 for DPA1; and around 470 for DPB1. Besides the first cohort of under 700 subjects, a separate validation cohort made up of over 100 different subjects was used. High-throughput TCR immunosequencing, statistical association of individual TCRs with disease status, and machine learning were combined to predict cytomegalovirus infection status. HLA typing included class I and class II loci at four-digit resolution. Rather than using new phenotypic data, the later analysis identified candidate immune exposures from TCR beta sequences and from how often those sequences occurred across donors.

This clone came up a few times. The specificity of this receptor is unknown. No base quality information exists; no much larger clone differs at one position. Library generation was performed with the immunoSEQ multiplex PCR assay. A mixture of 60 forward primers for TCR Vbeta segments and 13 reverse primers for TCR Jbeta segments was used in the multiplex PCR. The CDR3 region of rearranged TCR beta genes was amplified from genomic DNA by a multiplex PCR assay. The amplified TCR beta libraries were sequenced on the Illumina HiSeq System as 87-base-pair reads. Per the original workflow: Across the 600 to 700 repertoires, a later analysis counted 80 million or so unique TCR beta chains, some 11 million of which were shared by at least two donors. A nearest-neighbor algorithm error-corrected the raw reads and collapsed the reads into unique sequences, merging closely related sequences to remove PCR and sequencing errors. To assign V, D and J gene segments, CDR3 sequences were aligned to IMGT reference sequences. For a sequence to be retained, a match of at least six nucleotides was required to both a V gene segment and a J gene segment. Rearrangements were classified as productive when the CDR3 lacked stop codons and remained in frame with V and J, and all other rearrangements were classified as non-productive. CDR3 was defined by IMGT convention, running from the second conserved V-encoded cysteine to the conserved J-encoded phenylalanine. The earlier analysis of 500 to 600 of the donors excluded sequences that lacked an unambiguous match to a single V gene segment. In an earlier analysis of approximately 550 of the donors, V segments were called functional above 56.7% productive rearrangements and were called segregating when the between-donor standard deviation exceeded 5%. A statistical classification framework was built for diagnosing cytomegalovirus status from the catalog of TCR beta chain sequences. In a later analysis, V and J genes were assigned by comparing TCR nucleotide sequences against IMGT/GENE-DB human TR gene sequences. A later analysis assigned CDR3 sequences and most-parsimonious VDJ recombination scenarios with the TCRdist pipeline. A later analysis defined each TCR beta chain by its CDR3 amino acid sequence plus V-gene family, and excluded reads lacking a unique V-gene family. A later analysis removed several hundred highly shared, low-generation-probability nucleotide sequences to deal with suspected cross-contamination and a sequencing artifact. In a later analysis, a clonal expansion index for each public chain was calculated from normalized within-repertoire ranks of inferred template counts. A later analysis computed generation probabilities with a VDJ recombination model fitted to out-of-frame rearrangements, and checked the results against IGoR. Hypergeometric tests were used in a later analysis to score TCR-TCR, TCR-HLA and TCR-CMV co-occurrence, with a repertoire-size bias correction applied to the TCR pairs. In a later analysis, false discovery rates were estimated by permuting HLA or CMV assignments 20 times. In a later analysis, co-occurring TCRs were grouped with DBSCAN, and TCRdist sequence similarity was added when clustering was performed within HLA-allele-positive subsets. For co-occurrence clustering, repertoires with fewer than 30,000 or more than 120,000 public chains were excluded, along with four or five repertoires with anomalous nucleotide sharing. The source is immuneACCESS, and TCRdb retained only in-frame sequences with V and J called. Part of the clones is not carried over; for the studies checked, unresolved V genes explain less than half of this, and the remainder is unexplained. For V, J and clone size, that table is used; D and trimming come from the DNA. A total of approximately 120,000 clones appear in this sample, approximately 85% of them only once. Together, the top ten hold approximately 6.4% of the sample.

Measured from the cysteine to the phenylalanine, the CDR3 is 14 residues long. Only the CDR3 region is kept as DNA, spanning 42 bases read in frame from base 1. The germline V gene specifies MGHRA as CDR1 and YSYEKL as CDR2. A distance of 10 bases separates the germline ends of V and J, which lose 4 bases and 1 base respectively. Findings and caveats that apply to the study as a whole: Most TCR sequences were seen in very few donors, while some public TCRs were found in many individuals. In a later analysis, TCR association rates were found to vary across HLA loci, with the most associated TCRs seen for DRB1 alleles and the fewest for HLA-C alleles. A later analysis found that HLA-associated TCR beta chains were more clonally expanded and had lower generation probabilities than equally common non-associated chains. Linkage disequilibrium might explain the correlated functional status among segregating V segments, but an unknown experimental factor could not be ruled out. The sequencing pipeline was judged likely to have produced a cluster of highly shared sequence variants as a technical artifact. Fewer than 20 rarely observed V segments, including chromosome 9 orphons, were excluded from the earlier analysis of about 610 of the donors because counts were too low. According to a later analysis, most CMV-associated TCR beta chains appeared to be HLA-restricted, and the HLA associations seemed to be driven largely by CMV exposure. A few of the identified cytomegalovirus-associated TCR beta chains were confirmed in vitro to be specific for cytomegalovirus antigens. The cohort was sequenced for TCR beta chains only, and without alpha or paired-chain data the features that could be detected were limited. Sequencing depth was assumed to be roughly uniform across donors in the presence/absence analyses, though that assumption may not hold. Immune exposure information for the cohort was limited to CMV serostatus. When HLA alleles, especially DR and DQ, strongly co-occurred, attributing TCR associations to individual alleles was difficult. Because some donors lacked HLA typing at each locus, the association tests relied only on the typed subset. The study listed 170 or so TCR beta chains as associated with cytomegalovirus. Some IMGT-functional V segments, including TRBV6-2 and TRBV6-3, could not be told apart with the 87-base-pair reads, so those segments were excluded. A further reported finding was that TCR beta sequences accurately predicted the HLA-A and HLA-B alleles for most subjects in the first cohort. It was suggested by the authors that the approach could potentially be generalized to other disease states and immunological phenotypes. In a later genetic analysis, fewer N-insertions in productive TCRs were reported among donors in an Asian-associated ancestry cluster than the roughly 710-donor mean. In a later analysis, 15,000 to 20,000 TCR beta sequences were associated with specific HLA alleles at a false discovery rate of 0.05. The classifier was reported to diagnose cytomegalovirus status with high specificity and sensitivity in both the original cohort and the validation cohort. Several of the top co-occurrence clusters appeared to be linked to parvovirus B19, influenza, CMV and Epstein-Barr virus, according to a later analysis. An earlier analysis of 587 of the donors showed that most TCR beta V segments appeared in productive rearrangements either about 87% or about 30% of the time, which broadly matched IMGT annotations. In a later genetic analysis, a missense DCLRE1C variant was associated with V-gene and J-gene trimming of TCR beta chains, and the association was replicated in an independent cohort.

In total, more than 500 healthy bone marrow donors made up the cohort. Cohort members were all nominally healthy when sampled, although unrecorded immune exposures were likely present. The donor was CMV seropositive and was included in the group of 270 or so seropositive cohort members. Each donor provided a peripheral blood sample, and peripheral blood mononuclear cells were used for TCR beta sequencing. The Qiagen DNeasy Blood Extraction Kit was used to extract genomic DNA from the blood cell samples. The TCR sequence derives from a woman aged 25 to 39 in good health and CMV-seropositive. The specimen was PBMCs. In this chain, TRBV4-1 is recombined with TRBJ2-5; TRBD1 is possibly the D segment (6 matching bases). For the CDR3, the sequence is CASSRQVLQETQYF. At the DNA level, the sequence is TGCGCCAGCAGCCGACAGGTGCTCCAAGAGACCCAGTACTTC.